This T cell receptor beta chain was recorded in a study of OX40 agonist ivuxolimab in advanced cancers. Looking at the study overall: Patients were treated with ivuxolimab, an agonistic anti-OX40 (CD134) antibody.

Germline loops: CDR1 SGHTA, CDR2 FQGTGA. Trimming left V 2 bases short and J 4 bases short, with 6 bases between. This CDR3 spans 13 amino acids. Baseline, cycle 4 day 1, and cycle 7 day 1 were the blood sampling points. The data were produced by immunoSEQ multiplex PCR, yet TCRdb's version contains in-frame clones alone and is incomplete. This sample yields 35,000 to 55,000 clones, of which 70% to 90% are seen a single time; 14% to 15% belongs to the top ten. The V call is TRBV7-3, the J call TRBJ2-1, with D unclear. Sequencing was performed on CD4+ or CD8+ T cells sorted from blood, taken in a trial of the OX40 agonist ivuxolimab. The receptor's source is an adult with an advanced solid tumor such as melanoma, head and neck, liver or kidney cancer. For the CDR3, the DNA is TGTGCCAGCAGCTTACTTGGGTACAATGAGCAGTTCTTC. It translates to CASSLLGYNEQFF. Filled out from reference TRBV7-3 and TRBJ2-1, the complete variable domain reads GAGVSQTPSNKVTEKGKYVELRCDPISGHTALYWYRQSLGQGPEFLIYFQGTGAADDSGLPNDRFFAVRPEGSVSTLKIQRTERGDSAVYLCASSLLGYNEQFFGPGTRLTVL.